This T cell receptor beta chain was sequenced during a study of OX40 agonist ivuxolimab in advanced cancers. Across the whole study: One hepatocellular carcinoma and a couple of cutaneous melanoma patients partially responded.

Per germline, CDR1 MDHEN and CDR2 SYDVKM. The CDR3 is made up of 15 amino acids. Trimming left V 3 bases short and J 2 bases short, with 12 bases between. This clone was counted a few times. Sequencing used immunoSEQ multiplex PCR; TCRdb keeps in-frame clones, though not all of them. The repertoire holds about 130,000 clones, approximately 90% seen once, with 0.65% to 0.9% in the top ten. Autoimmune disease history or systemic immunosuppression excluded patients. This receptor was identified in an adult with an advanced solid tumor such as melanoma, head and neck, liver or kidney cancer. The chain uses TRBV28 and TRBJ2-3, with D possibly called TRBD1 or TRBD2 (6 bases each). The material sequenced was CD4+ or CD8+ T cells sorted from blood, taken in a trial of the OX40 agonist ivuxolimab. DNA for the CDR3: TGTGCCAGCAGTTTGCGGGACACTTACACAGATACGCAGTATTTT. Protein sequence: CASSLRDTYTDTQYF.